The source of this T cell receptor (beta chain) is a study of Ad26.COV2.S vaccination and SARS-CoV-2 variants. Study overall: Intramuscular Ad26.COV2.S doses were given once or twice, 56 days apart. Study results and caveats: Post-vaccination breadth of spike-specific CD8+ and CD4+ T cell responses was reportedly substantial.

The repertoire was sequenced with immunoSEQ multiplex PCR; TCRdb's copy has only in-frame clones and lacks some. Found here are fewer than 400,000 clones, around four fifths of them singletons; the top ten hold around 2.2%. This sample's treatment: 15 to 20 received Ad26.COV2.S at low or high dose, single or two shots; roughly five received placebo; per-sample allocation not given. Material that was analyzed had been drawn on day 63 after the first vaccine or placebo injection. A remark on this clone: Its specificity is unknown.

The source material was peripheral blood, sampled in a trial of Ad26.COV2.S vaccine versus placebo. This TCR was recovered from a person between 18 and 65 years old who received the Ad26.COV2.S COVID-19 vaccine or a placebo.

CDR3 in DNA: TGCAGCGCCCTTGGCGGGTTTATGAGCACAGATACGCAGTATTTT. This encodes CSALGGFMSTDTQYF. This chain links TRBV29-1 with TRBJ2-3; D may be TRBD2 (5 bases). The CDR3 contains 15 residues. Germline CDR1 reads SQVTM; CDR2 reads ANQGSEA. V gave up 7 bases and J gave up 0 bases, with 17 bases separating them.